This T cell receptor beta chain derives from a study of shared clonotypes between healthy human individuals. Study context: There were three CD4 naive, three CD4 memory, two CD8 naive and one CD8 memory plates per donor. Study-level results: Owing to a small donor count, the genetic and exposure-history diversity represented was limited. Non-shared clonotypes were found to have lower generation probabilities than the clonotypes that were shared by all four of the sorted-subset donors.

Concerning this clone: No antigen is known for it.

Template for every sorted-subset replicate PCR totaled approximately 200 ng DNA, 25,000 to 35,000 T cell genomes. Clones were sequenced by immunoSEQ multiplex PCR, and TCRdb holds only the in-frame ones, with some missing. Seen here are some 2,500,000 clones, 93% observed once, and the top ten hold more than 0.35%. The sample consisted of naive CD4+ T cells from PBMCs. Subset in this sample: CD45RA+ positively selected. The receptor comes from a man aged 18-30 years in good health. Some clones in this sample may be carry-over from other donors' samples.

The CDR3 bases are TGCGCCAGCAGCTCGGACAGGTCTAATGAAAAACTGTTTTTT. It translates to CASSSDRSNEKLFF. V is TRBV5-1 and J is TRBJ1-4; 7 positions agree with TRBD1. With 3 bases clipped from V and 3 bases from J, the junction kept 2 bases outside the gene matches. The germline V gene encodes CDR1 SGHRS and CDR2 YFSETQ. This CDR3 has 14 amino acids.